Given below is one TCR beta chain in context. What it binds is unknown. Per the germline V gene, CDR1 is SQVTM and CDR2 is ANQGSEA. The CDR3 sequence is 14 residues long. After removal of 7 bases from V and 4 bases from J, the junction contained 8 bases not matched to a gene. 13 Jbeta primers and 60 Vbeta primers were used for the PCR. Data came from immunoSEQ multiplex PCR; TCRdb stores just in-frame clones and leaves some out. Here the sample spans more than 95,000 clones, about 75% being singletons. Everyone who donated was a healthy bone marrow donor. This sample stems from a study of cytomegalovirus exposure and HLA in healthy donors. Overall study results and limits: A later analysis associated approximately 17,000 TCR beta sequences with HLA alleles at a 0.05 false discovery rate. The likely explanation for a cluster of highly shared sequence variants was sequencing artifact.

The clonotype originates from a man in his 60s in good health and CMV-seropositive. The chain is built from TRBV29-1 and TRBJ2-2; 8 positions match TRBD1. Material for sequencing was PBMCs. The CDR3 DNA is TGCAGCGGTGTAACAGGGGGAGGCACCGGGGAGCTGTTTTTT. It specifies CSGVTGGGTGELFF.